This TCR beta chain originates from a study of graft-versus-host responses after intestinal transplantation. On this clone: Its specificity is not known.

Trimming cost V 0 bases and J 8 bases; bases outside gene matches: 9. This CDR3 has 16 amino acids. Germline values: CDR1 MGHRA, CDR2 YSYEKL. TCRdb's copy holds only in-frame clones and misses some; the assay was immunoSEQ multiplex PCR. The data show some 97,000 clones, about 90% seen once. The study, taken as a whole, reports: Where graft-donor T cell macrochimerism was present, patients had high graft-versus-host to host-versus-graft clonal ratios in allografts. Analysis identified GvH clones in recipient marrow, with some appearing first in ileum or blood.

The receptor was derived from a human donor who was the organ donor for an intestinal transplant. This specimen consisted of unstimulated CD4+ T cells sorted from spleen or lymph node cells, obtained before transplant. The rearrangement uses TRBV4-1 and TRBJ1-4; 7 bases map to TRBD1. CDR3 DNA sequence: TGCGCCAGCAGCCAAGATCGAGGGGGCGACAGGGAAAAACTGTTTTTT. Encoded protein: CASSQDRGGDREKLFF.